The rows below give T cell receptor beta chains drawn from one sample of a study of molecular identifiers for immune sequencing clone quantification. TCRdb ran MiXCR on the PCR reads and lists one entry per CDR3 protein. The repertoire holds about 640,000 distinct CDR3 sequences, with approximately 20% as singletons. Sequencing used naive CD8+ T cells from blood, with Jurkat cell RNA spiked in. The receptors derive from a human donor in good health. Some libraries in this study had Jurkat cell RNA spiked in. Both conserved end residues are part of each CDR3. Each record gives: clone size, J gene, V gene, D gene, CDR3 protein, CDR3 DNA. The D gene is left open where the match is weak. Clone size is stated in some rows and not others, as once, few, many or a class when expanded.

few	TRBJ1-2	TRBV6-6	TRBD1	CASSHLITGQGRGYTF	TGTGCCAGCAGTCACCTAATTACTGGACAGGGGAGAGGCTACACCTTC
many	TRBJ2-7	TRBV20-1	-	CSARAQGYGIYEQYF	TGCAGTGCTAGAGCCCAGGGGTATGGGATCTACGAGCAGTACTTC
many	TRBJ2-7	TRBV4-1	-	CASSQGTALTYEQYF	TGCGCCAGCAGCCAAGGGACAGCTCTAACCTACGAGCAGTACTTC
many	TRBJ1-1	TRBV4-3	-	CASSSKVVGEAFF	TGCGCCAGCAGCTCAAAGGTGGTAGGAGAAGCTTTCTTT
many	TRBJ1-6	TRBV19	-	CASSIGRRQDNSPLHF	TGTGCCAGTAGTATAGGGCGGAGACAAGATAATTCACCCCTCCACTTT
many	TRBJ2-7	TRBV20-1	TRBD1	CSAPTGNNSWEQYF	TGCAGTGCGCCGACAGGGAATAACTCCTGGGAGCAGTACTTC
many	TRBJ1-1	TRBV7-9	TRBD1	CASSPAGQEAFF	TGTGCCAGCAGCCCAGCGGGACAGGAAGCTTTCTTT
many	TRBJ2-3	TRBV7-9	TRBD1	CASSPDRAQGTQYF	TGTGCCAGCAGCCCAGACAGGGCCCAAGGTACGCAGTATTTT
few	TRBJ2-1	TRBV10-3	-	CAISEVTEQFF	TGTGCCATCAGTGAGGTGACTGAGCAGTTCTTC
once	TRBJ2-7	TRBV20-1	-	CSARGSRGRVFYEQYF	TGCAGTGCTAGAGGGAGCCGGGGCAGGGTCTTCTACGAGCAGTACTTC
-	TRBJ2-7	TRBV12-5	TRBD2	CASVISGIWVSEQYF	TGTGCTAGTGTAATCAGCGGGATTTGGGTGAGCGAGCAGTACTTC
-	TRBJ1-5	TRBV19	-	CASSIWDRGNQPQHF	TGTGCCAGTAGTATCTGGGATCGGGGAAATCAGCCCCAGCATTTT
few	TRBJ2-3	TRBV4-3	-	CASSQEWGGTDTQYF	TGCGCCAGCAGCCAAGAATGGGGGGGCACAGATACGCAGTATTTT
many	TRBJ2-7	TRBV4-3	-	CASSQEGEGVAYEQYF	TGCGCCAGCAGCCAAGAGGGCGAGGGGGTCGCCTACGAGCAGTACTTC
-	TRBJ2-3	TRBV6-5	-	CASSYSTGVPTDTQYF	TGTGCCAGCAGTTACTCGACCGGGGTCCCAACAGATACGCAGTATTTT
-	TRBJ2-1	TRBV19	-	CASSISGHLNNEQFF	TGTGCCAGTAGTATTTCGGGACATTTAAACAATGAGCAGTTCTTC
-	TRBJ2-5	TRBV28	-	CASSFLRENQETQYF	TGTGCCAGCAGTTTTCTGAGGGAGAACCAAGAGACCCAGTACTTC
many	TRBJ2-7	TRBV6-6	-	CASSYRQGPHEQYF	TGTGCCAGCAGTTACCGTCAGGGTCCCCACGAGCAGTACTTC
-	TRBJ2-7	TRBV19	-	CASSTSPARRYEQYF	TGTGCCAGTAGTACCTCACCAGCGCGAAGATACGAGCAGTACTTC
-	TRBJ1-5	TRBV19	-	CASIGGESNQPQHF	TGTGCCAGTATCGGGGGGGAAAGCAATCAGCCCCAGCATTTT
many	TRBJ2-5	TRBV5-4	TRBD2	CASSLGLAKETQYF	TGTGCCAGCAGCTTGGGACTAGCGAAAGAGACCCAGTACTTC
many	TRBJ1-5	TRBV19	-	CASSIGAAAHQPQHF	TGTGCCAGTAGTATTGGGGCGGCAGCTCATCAGCCCCAGCATTTT
-	TRBJ2-5	TRBV12-3/TRBV12-4	TRBD2	CASRGGVRETQYF	TGTGCCAGCAGGGGGGGGGTTCGAGAGACCCAGTACTTC
many	TRBJ2-7	TRBV4-2	-	CASSQELAKDEQYF	TGTGCCAGCAGCCAAGAGCTAGCGAAGGACGAGCAGTACTTC
-	TRBJ2-1	TRBV12-3/TRBV12-4	-	CASSPLRDEQFF	TGTGCCAGCAGTCCACTCCGAGACGAGCAGTTCTTC
many	TRBJ1-1	TRBV7-9	TRBD1	CASSSQDRGLNTEAFF	TGTGCCAGCAGTTCTCAAGACAGGGGACTGAACACTGAAGCTTTCTTT
many	TRBJ1-1	TRBV28	-	CASSYPPTEAFF	TGTGCCAGCAGTTATCCACCAACTGAAGCTTTCTTT
many	TRBJ2-7	TRBV7-9	-	CASSHPGSEQYF	TGTGCCAGCAGCCACCCAGGGTCCGAGCAGTACTTC
few	TRBJ2-2	TRBV28	TRBD1	CASSTGQGRTGELFF	TGTGCCAGCAGTACTGGACAGGGACGAACCGGGGAGCTGTTTTTT
many	TRBJ2-3	TRBV7-6	-	CASSPTWGLTDTQYF	TGTGCCAGCAGCCCGACCTGGGGGTTGACAGATACGCAGTATTTT
few	TRBJ2-7	TRBV27	TRBD2	CASSWTSVTEQYF	TGTGCCAGCAGTTGGACTAGCGTAACCGAGCAGTACTTC
-	TRBJ1-1	TRBV20-1	-	CSVKTRDGTEAFF	TGCAGTGTGAAGACCCGGGACGGCACTGAAGCTTTCTTT
-	TRBJ2-7	TRBV10-3	-	CAISDEGTSYEQYF	TGTGCCATCAGTGACGAGGGGACCTCCTACGAGCAGTACTTC
many	TRBJ2-2	TRBV6-5	TRBD2	CASRGTSEDTGELFF	TGTGCCAGCAGGGGGACTAGCGAAGACACCGGGGAGCTGTTTTTT
many	TRBJ2-5	TRBV29-1	-	CSVVAEYQETQYF	TGCAGCGTTGTCGCAGAGTACCAAGAGACCCAGTACTTC
few	TRBJ2-7	TRBV19	-	CASSRGPAGNEQYF	TGTGCCAGTAGTAGGGGGCCGGCGGGGAACGAGCAGTACTTC
many	TRBJ2-1	TRBV7-8	-	CASSSYTQGYNEQFF	TGTGCCAGCAGCTCCTACACCCAAGGCTACAATGAGCAGTTCTTC
-	TRBJ1-4	TRBV5-1	-	CASGLGDSEKLFF	TGCGCCAGCGGCTTGGGCGACAGTGAAAAACTGTTTTTT
-	TRBJ2-7	TRBV20-1	-	CSARDPVGGAYEQYF	TGCAGTGCTAGAGATCCAGTAGGAGGGGCCTACGAGCAGTACTTC
many	TRBJ1-4	TRBV7-9	TRBD1	CASSLVGTGFFEKLFF	TGTGCCAGCAGCTTGGTCGGGACAGGGTTTTTTGAAAAACTGTTTTTT
many	TRBJ2-7	TRBV4-2	TRBD1	CASSRTGPTYEQYF	TGTGCCAGCAGCCGGACAGGGCCCACCTACGAGCAGTACTTC
many	TRBJ1-2	TRBV2	-	CASSEAGDYGYTF	TGTGCCAGCAGTGAGGCAGGGGACTATGGCTACACCTTC
many	TRBJ1-2	TRBV29-1	-	CSVDRGRNYGYTF	TGCAGCGTTGATCGAGGGAGGAACTATGGCTACACCTTC
few	TRBJ2-3	TRBV7-3	TRBD1	CASSSRQGLAGDTQYF	TGTGCCAGCAGCTCCCGACAGGGGCTTGCAGGAGATACGCAGTATTTT